This T cell receptor (beta chain) was captured by sequencing in a study of CD8+ T cells in alopecia areata. Treatment: oral pan-JAK inhibitor, 5-10 mg twice daily. This clone was seen a few times. Germline trimming cut 6 bases from V and 4 bases from J; bases unmatched to any gene: 5. The CDR3 spans 14 residues. Germline lookup yields CDR1 SNHLY and CDR2 FYNNEI. Following RNA extraction, reverse transcription yielded cDNA that acted as the sequencing template. Sequencing was performed with immunoSEQ multiplex PCR; in TCRdb, only in-frame clones are kept and a portion is missing. The sample consists of 150,000 to 200,000 clones, approximately 67% of them appearing once.

Sequenced material: CD4+ T cells sorted from blood, taken around week 49, from a patient treated with tofacitinib. This sequence was found in a human donor with alopecia areata. The rearrangement links TRBV2 to TRBJ1-1; 10 bases match TRBD1. The CDR3 bases are TGTGCCAGCAGCGGGACAGGGGCGCGCACTGAAGCTTTCTTT. Protein product: CASSGTGARTEAFF.